This passage covers 24 T cell receptor beta chains from one sample sequenced in a study of blood T cells in healthy people across ages. For the second PCR, which ran for about 7 to 11 cycles, a sample-barcoded 5' primer and a J-beta primer mix were used. TCRdb re-analysed the 5' RACE reads in MiXCR, keeping a single row per CDR3 protein. The table has about 730,000 distinct CDR3 sequences, roughly 44% seen once. Sequencing was done on a sample of blood. These receptors were taken from a woman between 55 and 75 years old in good health.

This clonotype showed up just a few times. The genes are TRBV12-3 or TRBV12-4 and TRBJ1-5; 9 bases align to TRBD1. With 1 base clipped from V and 6 bases from J, the junction kept 4 bases outside the gene matches. CDR3 length: 15 residues. The CDR3, as DNA: TGTGCCAGCAGTTTAGAGGGACAGGGTTTTCAGCCCCAGCATTTT. Protein sequence: CASSLEGQGFQPQHF.

In its sample, this clonotype was seen a few times. This chain links TRBV9 with TRBJ2-2, with D perhaps matching TRBD1 (5 bases). CDR1 SGDLS and CDR2 YYNGEE come from the germline V gene. V was cut by 0 bases and J by 0 bases, with 9 bases left in between. The length of the CDR3 is 16 residues. CDR3: CASSVGQTPNTGELFF. In DNA, the CDR3 is TGTGCCAGCAGCGTAGGACAGACACCGAACACCGGGGAGCTGTTTTTT.

This clonotype was seen ten or more times. The J gene is TRBJ2-1, the V gene TRBV9; D possibly corresponds to TRBD2 (5 bases). The V gene lost 0 bases and the J gene lost 7 bases, with 14 bases spanning the gap. Germline lookup yields CDR1 SGDLS and CDR2 YYNGEE. CDR3 length: 15 residues. CDR3 DNA sequence: TGTGCCAGCAGCGTAGCGTCTTTTGAGGGAAATGAGCAGTTCTTC. Its translation: CASSVASFEGNEQFF.

As to this clonotype: Since a much larger clone is just one base distant, this may be a read error. The chain has TRBV29-1 and TRBJ2-7; tentatively, D is TRBD1 (5 bases). Between the trimmed V and J ends, which lost 8 bases and 5 bases, there was a span of 16 bases. The CDR3 runs 12 residues. Germline assignment: CDR1 SQVTM and CDR2 ANQGSEA. Here the CDR3 DNA reads TGCAGCTTTGTAGGGGCCGGAAACGAGCAGTACTTC. Amino acids: CSFVGAGNEQYF.

This clonotype was detected only a few times. One end of the junction varies from germline; a read error may be responsible. The chain couples TRBV9 to TRBJ2-3; D remains unclear. This CDR3 region has 14 residues. In germline, CDR1 is SGDLS, CDR2 YYNGEE. CDR3 residues: CASSVGYSTDTQYF. CDR3 bases: TGTGCCAGCAGCGTAGGGTATTCCACAGATACACAGTATTTT.

The chain carries TRBV29-1 and TRBJ2-6; D unclear. V was cut by 7 bases and J by 2 bases, with 9 bases left in between. The CDR3 consists of 13 residues. Per germline, CDR1 SQVTM and CDR2 ANQGSEA. CDR3 sequence (DNA): TGCAGCGCCTCTACTACTGGGGCCAACGTCCTGACTTTC. Residues: CSASTTGANVLTF.

This chain connects TRBV20-1 to TRBJ2-1; D uncertain. Trimming took 3 bases from V and 9 from J, leaving 15 bases between them. The CDR3 runs 13 residues. Germline V gene lookup returns CDR1 DFQATT and CDR2 SNEGSKA (reference sequence). This CDR3 is CSASTTSPREQFF. DNA for the CDR3: TGCAGTGCTAGCACTACGAGCCCACGTGAGCAGTTCTTC.

This chain links TRBV7-2 with TRBJ2-4; 15 nucleotides align to TRBD2. The germline CDR1 and CDR2 sequences are SGHTA and FQGNSA. The CDR3 runs to 16 residues. Trimming took 4 bases from V and 6 from J; bases not matched to a gene: 4. The DNA of the CDR3 is TGTGCCAGCAGCTGGACTAGCGGGGGGGCGTTAAACATTCAGTACTTC. As protein: CASSWTSGGALNIQYF.

The chain links TRBV12-3 or TRBV12-4 to TRBJ2-4; 7 positions agree with TRBD1. With V trimmed by 3 bases and J by 6 bases, 2 bases remained unmatched. This CDR3 comprises 13 residues. The CDR3 loop reads CASSLTGRNIQYF. The CDR3 DNA sequence: TGTGCCAGCAGTTTGACAGGGAGAAACATTCAGTACTTC.

This clonotype came up many times. The chain combines TRBV7-9 with TRBJ2-3; D ambiguous. V was pared by 1 base and J by 14 bases, with 22 bases between. The CDR3 length is 15 residues. Germline V gene lookup returns CDR1 SEHNR and CDR2 FQNEAQ (reference sequence). The CDR3 spells CASSLGVRVDQGPYF. The CDR3 DNA sequence: TGTGCCAGCAGCTTAGGAGTTAGGGTGGATCAAGGTCCGTATTTT.

This chain links TRBV12-3 or TRBV12-4 with TRBJ1-2, with TRBD1 identical over 12 bases. The CDR3 extends over 15 amino acids. The junction had 8 bases not matched to a gene; V was cut back by 6 bases and J by 6 bases. CDR3 in amino acids: CASRSGQGAWNGYTF. The CDR3 nucleotides are TGTGCCAGCAGATCGGGACAGGGGGCGTGGAATGGCTACACCTTC.

The rearrangement links TRBV5-1 to TRBJ2-1, with a weak D call TRBD2 (5 bases). Trimming took off 4 bases at V and 4 bases at J, with 12 bases between the two ends. Germline CDR1 reads SGHRS; CDR2 reads YFSETQ. The CDR3 sequence is 14 residues long. This CDR3 reads CASSGPPGYNEQFF. CDR3 sequence (DNA): TGCGCCAGCAGCGGGCCCCCGGGGTACAATGAGCAGTTCTTC.

The chain uses TRBV12-3 or TRBV12-4 and TRBJ2-7; 8 bases map to TRBD1. The DNA matches TRBJ2-5 better at its end, which makes the J call doubtful. The CDR3 sequence is 15 residues long. The CDR3 region has the DNA TGTGCCAGCAGCCCGACCGGGACAGGACTAGAGACCCAGTACTTC. The encoded protein is CASSPTGTGLETQYF.

The table lists this clonotype with a count of one. V usage is TRBV3-1 and J usage is TRBJ2-4; D call uncertain. Judging by the DNA end, TRBJ2-7 fits better; the J call may be wrong. Germline V gives CDR1 LGHDT, CDR2 YNNKEL (reference sequence). The CDR3 extends over 12 amino acids. CDR3 DNA sequence: TGTGCCAGCAGCCGAGGAGAGAACGAGCAGTACTTC. Its translation: CASSRGENEQYF.

The table lists this clonotype with a few counts. V is TRBV30 and J is TRBJ2-5; possibly TRBD2 for D (5 bases). Trimming stripped 2 bases from V and 11 bases from J, with 18 bases between. This CDR3 has 13 amino acids. Germline CDR1 and CDR2: GTSNPN and SVGIG (reference sequence). The CDR3 protein is CAWSPRTGWEQYF. CDR3 sequence (DNA): TGTGCCTGGAGTCCCCGGACGGGTTGGGAGCAGTACTTC.

This clonotype has a handful of counts. The rearrangement joins TRBV6-5 to TRBJ2-2, with 7 bases lining up with TRBD1. Losses at the gene ends were 4 bases for V and 1 base for J; bases not matched to a gene: 3. This CDR3 is built from 15 residues. Per the germline V gene, CDR1 is MNHEY and CDR2 is SVGAGI. The CDR3 loop is CASSWRQGNTGELFF. CDR3 bases: TGTGCCAGCAGTTGGCGACAGGGGAACACCGGGGAGCTGTTTTTT.

In regard to this clonotype: One end of the junction varies from germline; a read error may be responsible. J is TRBJ2-6 and V is TRBV7-9, with D possibly being TRBD1 (7 bases). This CDR3 has 16 residues. The germline gives CDR1 SEHNR, CDR2 FQNEAQ (reference sequence). The CDR3 reads CASSSPTGTGANALTF. CDR3 in DNA: TGTGCCAGCAGCTCCCCGACAGGGACTGGGGCCAACGCCCTGACTTTC. Full variable domain (rest looked up from reference TRBV7-9 and TRBJ2-6): DTGVSQNPRHKITKRGQNVTFRCDPISEHNRLYWYRQTLGQGPEFLTYFQNEAQLEKSRLLSDRFSAERPKGSFSTLEIQRTEQGDSAMYLCASSSPTGTGANALTFGAGSRLTVL.

This clonotype was picked up a small number of times. The chain has TRBV12-3 or TRBV12-4 and TRBJ2-5; tentatively, D is TRBD1 or TRBD2 (6 bases each). This CDR3 spans 15 amino acids. With 6 bases removed from V and 4 bases from J, the gap between germline ends came to 18 bases. CDR3 sequence: CASSYNGGGGETQYF. The CDR3 DNA is TGTGCCAGCAGCTATAACGGGGGCGGAGGAGAGACCCAGTACTTC.

This clonotype occurred once. The J gene is TRBJ1-4, the V gene TRBV18; 7 bases align to TRBD1. Unmatched junction bases numbered 1, after V lost 3 bases and J lost 0 bases. This CDR3 spans 15 amino acids. Germline values: CDR1 KGHSH, CDR2 LQKENI. The CDR3, as DNA: TGTGCCAGCTCACCGGGACAGACAACTAATGAAAAACTGTTTTTT. Amino acid sequence: CASSPGQTTNEKLFF.

This clonotype has a single count. Just one base apart from a much larger clone, this may be a read error. CDR3 residues: CASTLRESSYNEQYF. CDR3 DNA sequence: TGTGCCAGCACCCTAAGGGAGAGCTCCTACAATGAGCAGTACTTC. The chain couples TRBV12-3 or TRBV12-4 to TRBJ2-1; D is possibly TRBD2 (5 bases). The J call may be in error: the DNA end matches TRBJ2-7 better. This CDR3 is built from 15 residues.

The chain combines TRBV12-3 or TRBV12-4 with TRBJ2-6, with no clear D. The CDR3 contains 18 residues. Trimming shortened V by 1 base and J by 1 base, and 14 bases separated the two germline ends. In nucleotides, the CDR3 is TGTGCCAGCAGTTTAGGTCGGCAGATTCCATCTGGGGCCAACGTCCTGACTTTC. Amino acid sequence: CASSLGRQIPSGANVLTF.

The CDR3 sequence is CSARDRSRSSTDTQYF. The CDR3 bases are TGCAGTGCTAGAGATCGGAGCAGAAGTAGCACAGATACGCAGTATTTT. This chain links TRBV20-1 with TRBJ2-3; D ambiguous. Germline values: CDR1 DFQATT, CDR2 SNEGSKA (reference sequence). Trimming stripped 0 bases from V and 0 bases from J, with 13 bases between. The CDR3 has 16 amino acids.

This clonotype appeared a single time. Possible read error: a much larger clone is one base away. This sequence joins TRBV7-2 and TRBJ2-3; 7 bases line up with TRBD2. Germline CDR1 and CDR2: SGHTA and FQGNSA. CDR3 length equals 17 residues. For the CDR3, the DNA is TGTGCCAGCAGTCCACACCCAGAGCGGGACTTCACAGGTACGCAGTATTTT. The encoded protein is CASSPHPERDFTGTQYF.

V is TRBV27 and J is TRBJ2-1, with unresolved D. CDR3 length: 13 residues. Germline lookup yields CDR1 MNHEY and CDR2 SMNVEV (reference sequence). Trimming shortened V by 3 bases and J by 5 bases, and 8 bases separated the two germline ends. CDR3 amino acids: CASSFDANNEQFF. The CDR3 nucleotides are TGTGCCAGCAGTTTTGACGCGAACAATGAGCAGTTCTTC.